These T cell receptor beta chains were read from a single sample in a study of T cells after yellow fever vaccination. TCRdb reprocessed the 5' RACE reads via MiXCR and lists one record per CDR3 protein. The table lists 30,000 or so distinct CDR3 sequences, approximately 6% of them singletons. Specimen: PBMCs, either bulk or a sorted T-cell subset (CD4+, CD8+, memory, or dextramer-sorted; not recorded which), collected on the day of the yellow fever booster vaccination. All receptors come from a man under 40 who received the YFV17D yellow fever vaccine. Each CDR3 is given with its conserved first and last residue.

CDR3aa: CASSWDRDRSYEQYF
j_gene: TRBJ2-7
v_gene: TRBV7-2

CDR3aa: CASRSLAPGELFF
j_gene: TRBJ2-2
v_gene: TRBV11-2

CDR3aa: CASSYSGGDRGDTQYF
j_gene: TRBJ2-3
v_gene: TRBV6-2/TRBV6-3

CDR3aa: CASSQVLDRGNSPLHF
j_gene: TRBJ1-6
v_gene: TRBV4-3

CDR3aa: CASSGTSGSNEQFF
j_gene: TRBJ2-1
v_gene: TRBV10-1

CDR3aa: CASSPTANYGYTF
j_gene: TRBJ1-2
v_gene: TRBV6-2/TRBV6-3

CDR3aa: CASSLAGYEQFF
j_gene: TRBJ2-1
v_gene: TRBV7-2

CDR3aa: CASSDPPASSYEQYF
j_gene: TRBJ2-7
v_gene: TRBV6-2/TRBV6-3

CDR3aa: CATQRAGTENIQYF
j_gene: TRBJ2-4
v_gene: TRBV6-1

CDR3aa: CAWSVAGGVGLADTQYF
j_gene: TRBJ2-3
v_gene: TRBV30

CDR3aa: CASSEADMGGGRDEQYF
j_gene: TRBJ2-7
v_gene: TRBV6-1

CDR3aa: CASSLVPGGQGDTQYF
j_gene: TRBJ2-3
v_gene: TRBV7-2

CDR3aa: CASGLAGAAKTQYF
j_gene: TRBJ2-5
v_gene: TRBV12-3/TRBV12-4

CDR3aa: CASSLVDRGFMETQYF
j_gene: TRBJ2-5
v_gene: TRBV7-2

CDR3aa: CASSPDPYEQYF
j_gene: TRBJ2-7
v_gene: TRBV18

CDR3aa: CSVERDRENIQYF
j_gene: TRBJ2-4
v_gene: TRBV29-1

CDR3aa: CASSLKAGSSYEQYF
j_gene: TRBJ2-7
v_gene: TRBV27

CDR3aa: CSAQAPTAARKEQYF
j_gene: TRBJ2-7
v_gene: TRBV20-1

CDR3aa: CSARVGSYEQYF
j_gene: TRBJ2-7
v_gene: TRBV20-1

CDR3aa: CASSSNRVGGYTF
j_gene: TRBJ1-2
v_gene: TRBV6-5

CDR3aa: CASSITGGFGEKLFF
j_gene: TRBJ1-4
v_gene: TRBV7-2

CDR3aa: CASSQLAGGQETQYF
j_gene: TRBJ2-5
v_gene: TRBV18

CDR3aa: CASRRGLNTEAFF
j_gene: TRBJ1-1
v_gene: TRBV6-4

CDR3aa: CASSQEAGTYEQYF
j_gene: TRBJ2-7
v_gene: TRBV4-3

CDR3aa: CASSEYRDSGEKLFF
j_gene: TRBJ1-4
v_gene: TRBV25-1

CDR3aa: CSVLGLGPYNEQFF
j_gene: TRBJ2-1
v_gene: TRBV29-1

CDR3aa: CASSPGPTPGYTF
j_gene: TRBJ1-2
v_gene: TRBV14

CDR3aa: CASSSGALRRGYTF
j_gene: TRBJ1-2
v_gene: TRBV12-3/TRBV12-4

CDR3aa: CASSGSLSLEAQYF
j_gene: TRBJ2-5
v_gene: TRBV28

CDR3aa: CASSQATWNTEAFF
j_gene: TRBJ1-1
v_gene: TRBV4-3

CDR3aa: CASSLAVGRGETQYF
j_gene: TRBJ2-5
v_gene: TRBV7-6

CDR3aa: CSARDRRQGVSYEQYF
j_gene: TRBJ2-7
v_gene: TRBV20-1

CDR3aa: CASSAVGVYNSPLHF
j_gene: TRBJ1-6
v_gene: TRBV6-1

CDR3aa: CASSFSGAFREQYF
j_gene: TRBJ2-7
v_gene: TRBV7-2

CDR3aa: CSAPGQGNTEAFF
j_gene: TRBJ1-1
v_gene: TRBV20-1

CDR3aa: CASSSGLGRADTQYF
j_gene: TRBJ2-3
v_gene: TRBV11-1

CDR3aa: CASSEGAPGQSNQPQHF
j_gene: TRBJ1-5
v_gene: TRBV25-1

CDR3aa: CASGGAGRLSTDTQYF
j_gene: TRBJ2-3
v_gene: TRBV5-1

CDR3aa: CASSFRDGFYEQYF
j_gene: TRBJ2-7
v_gene: TRBV5-6

CDR3aa: CASSLAWNTGELFF
j_gene: TRBJ2-2
v_gene: TRBV11-1

CDR3aa: CASSQKTSGIRGEQFF
j_gene: TRBJ2-1
v_gene: TRBV5-1

CDR3aa: CASSSQAQGEQYF
j_gene: TRBJ2-7
v_gene: TRBV11-2

CDR3aa: CASSFLGGKETQYF
j_gene: TRBJ2-5
v_gene: TRBV5-1

CDR3aa: CSVGKGGQGYEQYF
j_gene: TRBJ2-7
v_gene: TRBV29-1

CDR3aa: CSVVSQIDQPQHF
j_gene: TRBJ1-5
v_gene: TRBV29-1

CDR3aa: CSGTALNTGELFF
j_gene: TRBJ2-2
v_gene: TRBV20-1

CDR3aa: CASSSRPNSRGGYTF
j_gene: TRBJ1-2
v_gene: TRBV27

CDR3aa: CASTIGSGANVLTF
j_gene: TRBJ2-6
v_gene: TRBV6-1

CDR3aa: CSARDGNNYGYTF
j_gene: TRBJ1-2
v_gene: TRBV20-1

CDR3aa: CASSSGWGGRETQYF
j_gene: TRBJ2-5
v_gene: TRBV7-3

CDR3aa: CASSSDRVDRADTTDTQYF
j_gene: TRBJ2-3
v_gene: TRBV9

CDR3aa: CASSLGGLYGYTF
j_gene: TRBJ1-2
v_gene: TRBV12-3/TRBV12-4

CDR3aa: CASSLVGGRANQPQHF
j_gene: TRBJ1-5
v_gene: TRBV12-3/TRBV12-4